This is a list of T cell receptor beta chains from one sample in a study of T cell responses to AZD1222 COVID-19 vaccine. Sequencing was performed with immunoSEQ multiplex PCR; in TCRdb, only in-frame clones are kept and a portion is missing. The data contain fewer than 100,000 clones, approximately 90% of them singletons. Sample: peripheral blood, taken on day 0 of AZD1222 vaccination. Source of these receptors: an adult in good health. The CDR3 runs from the conserved cysteine through the conserved F or W. The D gene is left open where the match is weak. Clone size is not always given. Where it is, it says once, few, many or a class for expanded clones.

DNA: TGTGCCAGCTCATGGGCTGATCAGGAGCAGTTCTTC; CDR3: CASSWADQEQFF; D: NA; V: TRBV18; size: NA; J: TRBJ2-1
DNA: TGTGCCAGCCACATCGGACCTAATTCACCCCTCCACTTT; CDR3: CASHIGPNSPLHF; D: NA; V: TRBV6-5; size: NA; J: TRBJ1-6
DNA: TGTGCCAGCTCACCACTGACAGAAGAGAGAAACTATGGCTACACCTTC; CDR3: CASSPLTEERNYGYTF; D: NA; V: TRBV18; size: NA; J: TRBJ1-2
DNA: TGTGCCAGCATTTTAGGGGGGCATTACTCTGGAAACACCATATATTTT; CDR3: CASILGGHYSGNTIYF; D: NA; V: TRBV2; size: NA; J: TRBJ1-3
DNA: TGTGCCAGCAGCCCCGGACAGGGTAAAACGGCCCTCCACTTT; CDR3: CASSPGQGKTALHF; D: TRBD1; V: TRBV7-9; size: NA; J: TRBJ1-6
DNA: TGTGCCACCAGCAGCGGAGGGTCTAGCGACTACAATGAGCAGTTCTTC; CDR3: CATSSGGSSDYNEQFF; D: NA; V: TRBV15; size: NA; J: TRBJ2-1
DNA: TGTGCCACCAGCAGAGATAAGGCAGGGGGTAAAAACACCATATATTTT; CDR3: CATSRDKAGGKNTIYF; D: TRBD1; V: TRBV15; size: NA; J: TRBJ1-3
DNA: TGTGCCAGTATTAAAACTCCCCGTTCTGAAGCTTTCTTT; CDR3: CASIKTPRSEAFF; D: NA; V: TRBV2; size: once; J: TRBJ1-1
DNA: TGTGCCAGCAGGGGAGGGGCCGGGGAGCTGTTTTTT; CDR3: CASRGGAGELFF; D: TRBD2; V: TRBV7-9; size: NA; J: TRBJ2-2
DNA: TGTGCCAGCAGCCAAAGACTAGCGGGAAGGACAGATACGCAGTATTTT; CDR3: CASSQRLAGRTDTQYF; D: TRBD2; V: TRBV11-2; size: NA; J: TRBJ2-3
DNA: TGTGCCACCAGCAGAGTTCTAACGGACAGGTCTAATGAAAAACTGTTTTTT; CDR3: CATSRVLTDRSNEKLFF; D: TRBD1; V: TRBV15; size: NA; J: TRBJ1-4
DNA: TGTGCCAGCCGTATTCGCAGCAATCAGCCCCAGCATTTT; CDR3: CASRIRSNQPQHF; D: NA; V: TRBV18; size: NA; J: TRBJ1-5
DNA: TGTGCCAGCAGCCGGGGAGGGTTCTATGGCTACACCTTC; CDR3: CASSRGGFYGYTF; D: NA; V: TRBV7-9; size: NA; J: TRBJ1-2
DNA: TGCGCCAGCAGCAAGGACGGGAACACTGAAGCTTTCTTT; CDR3: CASSKDGNTEAFF; D: NA; V: TRBV5-1; size: NA; J: TRBJ1-1
DNA: TGTGCCACCAGCAGAGATTTAGGAGGGCTCACTGAAGCTTTCTTT; CDR3: CATSRDLGGLTEAFF; D: NA; V: TRBV15; size: NA; J: TRBJ1-1
DNA: TGTGCCAGCAGCCAAGAGGTAGCGGGAGTAAGAACCGGGGAGCTGTTTTTT; CDR3: CASSQEVAGVRTGELFF; D: TRBD2; V: TRBV4-2; size: NA; J: TRBJ2-2
DNA: TGTGCCAGCTCACCTCCACTTAGGCGCGAGCAGTACTTC; CDR3: CASSPPLRREQYF; D: NA; V: TRBV18; size: few; J: TRBJ2-7
DNA: TGCGCCAGCAGTTACTCCGGTCCTAATGAAAAACTGTTTTTT; CDR3: CASSYSGPNEKLFF; D: NA; V: TRBV4-1; size: NA; J: TRBJ1-4
DNA: TGCGCCAGCAGCTACAGGGGTCCCTACGAGCAGTACTTC; CDR3: CASSYRGPYEQYF; D: TRBD1; V: TRBV5-1; size: NA; J: TRBJ2-7
DNA: TGTGCCTGGAGCCGGGACAGGGCTGGAAACACCATATATTTT; CDR3: CAWSRDRAGNTIYF; D: TRBD1; V: TRBV30; size: few; J: TRBJ1-3
DNA: TGTGCCAGCAGCACTACCTGGGCTAACGAGCAGTACTTC; CDR3: CASSTTWANEQYF; D: NA; V: TRBV5-8; size: once; J: TRBJ2-7
DNA: TGTGCCAGCTCACCACCGTTGATAGTTCACACAGATACGCAGTATTTT; CDR3: CASSPPLIVHTDTQYF; D: NA; V: TRBV18; size: NA; J: TRBJ2-3
DNA: TGTGCCAGTAGGGACGGCTACGAGCAGTACTTC; CDR3: CASRDGYEQYF; D: NA; V: TRBV19; size: NA; J: TRBJ2-7
DNA: TGCGCCAGCAGCTTGGTTGGGCCCGCCTACGAGCAGTACTTC; CDR3: CASSLVGPAYEQYF; D: NA; V: TRBV5-1; size: NA; J: TRBJ2-7
DNA: TGCGCCAGCAGCCTCGACTACGAGCAGTACTTC; CDR3: CASSLDYEQYF; D: NA; V: TRBV5-1; size: NA; J: TRBJ2-7
DNA: TGTGCCAGCAGTCCCCATAGCAATCAGCCCCAGCATTTT; CDR3: CASSPHSNQPQHF; D: NA; V: TRBV6-5; size: NA; J: TRBJ1-5
DNA: TGCGCCAGCAGCCGGGGAAGACAGGCCTTCGAGCCCCAGCATTTT; CDR3: CASSRGRQAFEPQHF; D: NA; V: TRBV4-1; size: NA; J: TRBJ1-5
DNA: TGCGCCAGCAGCCAAGATGCCGGCGGGACAACCTACGAGCAGTACTTC; CDR3: CASSQDAGGTTYEQYF; D: NA; V: TRBV4-1; size: NA; J: TRBJ2-7
DNA: TGTGCCAGCACCGCCCGGGGGGGATTGCCCCAGCATTTT; CDR3: CASTARGGLPQHF; D: NA; V: TRBV6-5; size: NA; J: TRBJ1-5
DNA: TGTGCCAGCAGTTACTACGACAGTACTGGAAACACCATATATTTT; CDR3: CASSYYDSTGNTIYF; D: NA; V: TRBV6-6; size: NA; J: TRBJ1-3
DNA: TGTGCCAGTAGTGCATCCCTGGGACAGGACAATTCACCCCTCCACTTT; CDR3: CASSASLGQDNSPLHF; D: TRBD1; V: TRBV19; size: NA; J: TRBJ1-6
DNA: TGTGCCAGCAGCTCCACCCGTCAAGGAGGTTCACCCCTCCACTTT; CDR3: CASSSTRQGGSPLHF; D: NA; V: TRBV5-4; size: NA; J: TRBJ1-6
DNA: TGTGCCAGCAGTAGGTGGGGCACGGGGAATGAGCAGTTCTTC; CDR3: CASSRWGTGNEQFF; D: NA; V: TRBV2; size: once; J: TRBJ2-1
DNA: TGTGCCAGCAGCCAGCGATCGGCGGTCCAAGAGACCCAGTACTTC; CDR3: CASSQRSAVQETQYF; D: NA; V: TRBV14; size: NA; J: TRBJ2-5
DNA: TGTGCCAGCTCACCGACAGGACTAGCGGGGGAGCAGTTCTTC; CDR3: CASSPTGLAGEQFF; D: TRBD2; V: TRBV18; size: NA; J: TRBJ2-1
DNA: TGTGCCTGGAGCGCAGGCCCAATCTCAGGGGGCGGTCAGCCCCAGCATTTT; CDR3: CAWSAGPISGGGQPQHF; D: TRBD1; V: TRBV30; size: NA; J: TRBJ1-5
DNA: TGTGCCAGCAGACGGAAACTAGCCCGGAGCACCTACAATGAGCAGTTCTTC; CDR3: CASRRKLARSTYNEQFF; D: NA; V: TRBV27; size: NA; J: TRBJ2-1
DNA: TGTGCCAGCAGTGAAGTAACGGTAGGGGTCTTTGTGGATACGCAGTATTTT; CDR3: CASSEVTVGVFVDTQYF; D: NA; V: TRBV6-1; size: NA; J: TRBJ2-3
DNA: TGTGCCAGCACCCTCGGGGGGCTTAATCAGCCCCAGCATTTT; CDR3: CASTLGGLNQPQHF; D: NA; V: TRBV2; size: NA; J: TRBJ1-5
DNA: TGTGCCAGCAGCCCCCGTATTGGGAGGCCGCAAGAGACCCAGTACTTC; CDR3: CASSPRIGRPQETQYF; D: NA; V: TRBV7-9; size: NA; J: TRBJ2-5
DNA: TGTGCCAGCAGTACCTACAGGGGCGCCGGAACCCAGTACTTC; CDR3: CASSTYRGAGTQYF; D: TRBD1; V: TRBV6-5; size: NA; J: TRBJ2-5
DNA: TGTGCCAGCAGCCAAAGAGCCCTGGGGGGGGCTGATGAAAAACTGTTTTTT; CDR3: CASSQRALGGADEKLFF; D: NA; V: TRBV7-9; size: NA; J: TRBJ1-4
DNA: TGCAGCGTTCCCCCTGGGAGCGGGGGTTACAATGAGCAGTTCTTC; CDR3: CSVPPGSGGYNEQFF; D: TRBD2; V: TRBV29-1; size: NA; J: TRBJ2-1
DNA: TGTGCCAGCAGCTTAGCGGGAGGGCTAGCCAAAAACATTCAGTACTTC; CDR3: CASSLAGGLAKNIQYF; D: TRBD2; V: TRBV7-2; size: NA; J: TRBJ2-4
DNA: TGTGCCACCAGGACAGAAGCGTATGAAAAACTGTTTTTT; CDR3: CATRTEAYEKLFF; D: NA; V: TRBV19; size: NA; J: TRBJ1-4
DNA: TGTGCCAGCACCCTCCGACCGGGTACCAATCAGCCCCAGCATTTT; CDR3: CASTLRPGTNQPQHF; D: NA; V: TRBV28; size: NA; J: TRBJ1-5
DNA: TGTGCCAGCACGGACGGTGGATATGGCTACACCTTC; CDR3: CASTDGGYGYTF; D: NA; V: TRBV25-1; size: NA; J: TRBJ1-2
DNA: TGTGCCAGCAGTTTAAGACAGGGGGAGGGCTACACCTTC; CDR3: CASSLRQGEGYTF; D: TRBD1; V: TRBV28; size: NA; J: TRBJ1-2
DNA: TGCGCCAGCAGCCAAGATCACCTCGGCGGCTACACCTTC; CDR3: CASSQDHLGGYTF; D: NA; V: TRBV4-3; size: NA; J: TRBJ1-2
DNA: TGTGCCAGCAACCCGGGCCAGGGACGGGAGTACGAGCAGTACTTC; CDR3: CASNPGQGREYEQYF; D: NA; V: TRBV5-4; size: NA; J: TRBJ2-7
DNA: TGTGCCAGCAGCTTAGGGAGGGCGCGGGGCTACACCTTC; CDR3: CASSLGRARGYTF; D: NA; V: TRBV7-2; size: NA; J: TRBJ1-2
DNA: TGTGCCACCAGTGACGGCGGACTAGCTAAAGATACGCAGTATTTT; CDR3: CATSDGGLAKDTQYF; D: TRBD2; V: TRBV24-1; size: NA; J: TRBJ2-3
DNA: TGCAGCGTTGACGGACAGGGGGAGGGCTATGGCTACACCTTC; CDR3: CSVDGQGEGYGYTF; D: TRBD1; V: TRBV29-1; size: NA; J: TRBJ1-2
DNA: TGTGCCAGCAGCAAGAGATGGTACGAGCAGTACTTC; CDR3: CASSKRWYEQYF; D: NA; V: TRBV11-2; size: NA; J: TRBJ2-7
DNA: TGCGCCAGCAGCCAGAACCCGGGAGAATCCGCCGGGGAGCTGTTTTTT; CDR3: CASSQNPGESAGELFF; D: NA; V: TRBV4-1; size: NA; J: TRBJ2-2
DNA: TGCGCCAGCAGCTGGGGACAGGGGGGCGGTGGCTACACCTTC; CDR3: CASSWGQGGGGYTF; D: TRBD1; V: TRBV5-1; size: NA; J: TRBJ1-2
DNA: TGTGCCAGCTCACCACGGACGGGTAATTACAATGAGCAGTTCTTC; CDR3: CASSPRTGNYNEQFF; D: NA; V: TRBV18; size: NA; J: TRBJ2-1
DNA: TGTGCCCCTACCCTCGGAAACACCATATATTTT; CDR3: CAPTLGNTIYF; D: NA; V: TRBV19; size: once; J: TRBJ1-3